These T cell receptor beta chains were read from a single sample in a study of blood T cell repertoires in COVID-19. The protocol was immunoSEQ multiplex PCR, while the TCRdb copy is restricted to in-frame clones and leaves out a portion. The sample has about 190,000 clones, 88% seen once. Sequenced: peripheral blood. Every receptor here comes from a man aged 25-40 years with acute or convalescent COVID-19. Each CDR3 is given with its conserved first and last residue. Each record gives: CDR3 protein, J gene, V gene, CDR3 length.

cdr3_aa: CATSRSGTDNSPLHF; j_call: TRBJ1-6; v_call: TRBV15; cdr3_length: 15
cdr3_aa: CTSRIDTGPYEQYF; j_call: TRBJ2-7; v_call: TRBV7-2; cdr3_length: 14
cdr3_aa: CASSSGIRISYGYTF; j_call: TRBJ1-2; v_call: TRBV18; cdr3_length: 15
cdr3_aa: CASSPGLEKGYGYTF; j_call: TRBJ1-2; v_call: TRBV19; cdr3_length: 15
cdr3_aa: CATSDSSRSRRNTGELFF; j_call: TRBJ2-2; v_call: TRBV24-1; cdr3_length: 18
cdr3_aa: CASSLRAGLGRGDRPTYEQYF; j_call: TRBJ2-7; v_call: TRBV7-3; cdr3_length: 21
cdr3_aa: CASSFTSGRVGEQFF; j_call: TRBJ2-1; v_call: TRBV5-1; cdr3_length: 15
cdr3_aa: CASSRRDPGELFF; j_call: TRBJ2-2; v_call: TRBV18; cdr3_length: 13
cdr3_aa: CASEVSGLAGSTGATDTQYF; j_call: TRBJ2-3; v_call: TRBV28; cdr3_length: 20
cdr3_aa: CASRKQGAVGNTIYF; j_call: TRBJ1-3; v_call: TRBV27; cdr3_length: 15
cdr3_aa: CARTLWGQKQETQYF; j_call: TRBJ2-5; v_call: TRBV12-5; cdr3_length: 15
cdr3_aa: CASSIPGYNQPQHF; j_call: TRBJ1-5; v_call: TRBV19; cdr3_length: 14
cdr3_aa: CASSSRTGELFF; j_call: TRBJ2-2; v_call: TRBV19; cdr3_length: 12
cdr3_aa: CASSPMTAQRTGELFF; j_call: TRBJ2-2; v_call: TRBV18; cdr3_length: 16
cdr3_aa: CASSSSGGRGTEAFF; j_call: TRBJ1-1; v_call: TRBV7-9; cdr3_length: 15
cdr3_aa: CASSFNIGTGSEKLFF; j_call: TRBJ1-4; v_call: TRBV7-8; cdr3_length: 16
cdr3_aa: CASSQDSGGGQPQHF; j_call: TRBJ1-5; v_call: TRBV3-1/TRBV3-2; cdr3_length: 15
cdr3_aa: CASSLVDKNYGYTF; j_call: TRBJ1-2; v_call: TRBV5-1; cdr3_length: 14
cdr3_aa: CASSLEAGPTDTQYF; j_call: TRBJ2-3; v_call: TRBV7-3; cdr3_length: 15
cdr3_aa: CASSSASGGPYEQYF; j_call: TRBJ2-7; v_call: TRBV5-1; cdr3_length: 15
cdr3_aa: CASSPRTVANYGYTF; j_call: TRBJ1-2; v_call: TRBV5-8; cdr3_length: 15
cdr3_aa: CASSTRQGAKETQYF; j_call: TRBJ2-5; v_call: TRBV28; cdr3_length: 15
cdr3_aa: CASSRLADTQYF; j_call: TRBJ2-3; v_call: TRBV12-3/TRBV12-4; cdr3_length: 12
cdr3_aa: CASSPQGRGATEAFF; j_call: TRBJ1-1; v_call: TRBV9; cdr3_length: 15
cdr3_aa: CSAADRAGANVLTF; j_call: TRBJ2-6; v_call: TRBV29-1; cdr3_length: 14
cdr3_aa: CAISETGQGSGGYTF; j_call: TRBJ1-2; v_call: TRBV10-3; cdr3_length: 15
cdr3_aa: CASSVGGSPSVGYTF; j_call: TRBJ1-2; v_call: TRBV9; cdr3_length: 15
cdr3_aa: CASSPTENIGGAFF; j_call: TRBJ1-1; v_call: TRBV18; cdr3_length: 14
cdr3_aa: CASSERTPTGELFF; j_call: TRBJ2-2; v_call: TRBV2; cdr3_length: 14
cdr3_aa: CASNTPQGPGRPQHF; j_call: TRBJ1-5; v_call: TRBV28; cdr3_length: 15
cdr3_aa: CASSLSTSGSYNEQFF; j_call: TRBJ2-1; v_call: TRBV5-1; cdr3_length: 16
cdr3_aa: CAISAGREVKDGYTF; j_call: TRBJ1-2; v_call: TRBV10-3; cdr3_length: 15
cdr3_aa: CASSRQPAGPIPNYGYTF; j_call: TRBJ1-2; v_call: TRBV19; cdr3_length: 18
cdr3_aa: CASSLRRGGGELFF; j_call: TRBJ2-2; v_call: TRBV7-6; cdr3_length: 14
cdr3_aa: CASSLLILGELFF; j_call: TRBJ2-2; v_call: TRBV28; cdr3_length: 13
cdr3_aa: CASSAGPISTDTQYF; j_call: TRBJ2-3; v_call: TRBV7-6; cdr3_length: 15
cdr3_aa: CASSLRVEQYF; j_call: TRBJ2-7; v_call: TRBV13; cdr3_length: 11
cdr3_aa: CASREGQGITEAFF; j_call: TRBJ1-1; v_call: TRBV19; cdr3_length: 14
cdr3_aa: CASRGRGWTDTQYF; j_call: TRBJ2-3; v_call: TRBV2; cdr3_length: 14
cdr3_aa: CASSDSYGMRAFF; j_call: TRBJ1-1; v_call: TRBV6-4; cdr3_length: 13
cdr3_aa: CASSLVLVTYNEQFF; j_call: TRBJ2-1; v_call: TRBV7-2; cdr3_length: 15